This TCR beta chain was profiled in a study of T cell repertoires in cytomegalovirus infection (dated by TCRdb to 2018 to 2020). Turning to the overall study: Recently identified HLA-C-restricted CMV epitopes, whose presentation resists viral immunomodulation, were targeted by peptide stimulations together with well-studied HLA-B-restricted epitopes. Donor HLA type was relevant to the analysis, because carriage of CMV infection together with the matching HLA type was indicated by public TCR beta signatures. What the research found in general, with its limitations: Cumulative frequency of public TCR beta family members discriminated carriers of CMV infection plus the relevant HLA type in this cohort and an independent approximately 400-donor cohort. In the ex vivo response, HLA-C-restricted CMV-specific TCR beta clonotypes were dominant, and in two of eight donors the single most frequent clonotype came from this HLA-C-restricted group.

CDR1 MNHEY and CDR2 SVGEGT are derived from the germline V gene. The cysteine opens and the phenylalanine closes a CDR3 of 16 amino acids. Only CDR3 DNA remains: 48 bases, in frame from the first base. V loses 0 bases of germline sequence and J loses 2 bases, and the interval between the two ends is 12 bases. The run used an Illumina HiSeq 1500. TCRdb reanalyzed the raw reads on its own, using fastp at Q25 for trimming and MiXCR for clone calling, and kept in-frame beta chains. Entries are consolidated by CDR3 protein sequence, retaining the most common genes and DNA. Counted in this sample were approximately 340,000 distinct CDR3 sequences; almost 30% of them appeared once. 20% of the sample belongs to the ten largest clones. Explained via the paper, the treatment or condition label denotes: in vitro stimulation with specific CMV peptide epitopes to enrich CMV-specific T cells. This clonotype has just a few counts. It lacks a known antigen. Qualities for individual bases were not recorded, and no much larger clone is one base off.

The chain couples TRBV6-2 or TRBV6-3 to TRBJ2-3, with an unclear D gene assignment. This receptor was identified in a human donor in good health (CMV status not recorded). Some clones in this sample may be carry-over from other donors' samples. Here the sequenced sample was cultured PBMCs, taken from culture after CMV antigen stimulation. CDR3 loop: CASSYSSRFNTDTQYF. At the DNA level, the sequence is TGTGCCAGCAGTTACTCCTCGAGGTTCAACACAGATACGCAGTATTTT.